This T cell receptor (beta chain) was retrieved from a study of blood T cell repertoires in COVID-19. Study-level background: PBMCs, B-cell-depleted T cells, or T cells provided the cDNA or gDNA that made up the material.

The trim removed 4 bases at V and 2 bases at J, leaving 17 bases unmatched. Germline CDR1 and CDR2: SGHRS and YFSETQ. There are 19 residues in the CDR3. TCRdb's table, derived via immunoSEQ multiplex PCR, lists solely in-frame clones and lacks some. The table has approximately 210,000 clones, 82% seen once. The chain recombines TRBV5-1 with TRBJ2-1; 8 bases line up with TRBD2. The sample was peripheral blood. The TCR comes from a woman older than 75 with acute or convalescent COVID-19. This CDR3 is CASSLPWGVGGATYNEQFF. CDR3 sequence (DNA): TGCGCCAGCAGCCTACCGTGGGGCGTCGGGGGGGCCACCTACAATGAGCAGTTCTTC. Combining the CDR3 with reference TRBV5-1 and TRBJ2-1 gives the whole variable domain KAGVTQTPRYLIKTRGQQVTLSCSPISGHRSVSWYQQTPGQGLQFLFEYFSETQRNKGNFPGRFSGRQFSNSRSEMNVSTLELGDSALYLCASSLPWGVGGATYNEQFFGPGTRLTVL.